This T cell receptor (beta chain) came from a study of CD8+ T cells in alopecia areata. In its sample, this clone was seen a few times. cDNA prepared by RNA extraction and subsequent reverse transcription served as the template for sequencing. Using immunoSEQ multiplex PCR, the repertoire was profiled, and TCRdb retains in-frame clones only, with some absent. Of about 180,000 clones listed, around 63% are singletons. The length of the CDR3 is 15 residues. Germline trimming cut 10 bases from V and 7 bases from J; bases unmatched to any gene: 13. CDR1 and CDR2 (germline): MNHNS, SASEGT. V is TRBV6-1 and J is TRBJ2-1, with TRBD1 matching 10 bases. The sample in question was CD4+ T cells sorted from blood, obtained at week 0. The receptor was isolated from a human donor with alopecia areata. CDR3 amino acids: CANRPGTGDWNEQFF. The CDR3 nucleotides are TGTGCCAACCGTCCCGGGACAGGGGATTGGAATGAGCAGTTCTTC.